The T cell receptor (beta chain) under discussion was sequenced for a study of Ad26.COV2.S vaccination and SARS-CoV-2 variants. Clones were sequenced by immunoSEQ multiplex PCR, and TCRdb holds only the in-frame ones, with some missing. The sample carries 380,000 or so clones, about 88% recorded once. Trimming took 4 bases from V and 5 from J, leaving 11 bases between them. There are 13 residues in the CDR3. In germline, CDR1 is KGHDR, CDR2 SFDVKD. Treatment here: about 20 received Ad26.COV2.S at low or high dose, single or two shots; five or six received placebo; per-sample allocation not given. All samples were drawn on day 63, counting from the first vaccine or placebo injection.

This specimen was peripheral blood, taken in a trial of Ad26.COV2.S vaccine versus placebo. This receptor was taken from a person aged 18 to 65 who received the Ad26.COV2.S COVID-19 vaccine or a placebo. V usage is TRBV24-1 and J usage is TRBJ2-7; tentative D call: TRBD1 (6 bases). The CDR3: CATSEPYRDEQYF. Written as DNA, the CDR3 is TGTGCCACCAGTGAACCTTACAGGGACGAGCAGTACTTC.